This passage covers 22 T cell receptor beta chains from one sample sequenced in a study of tumor-infiltrating lymphocytes in primary liver carcinoma. The source of the blood RNA was unsorted whole blood, and germline DNA was extracted as well. A constant-region primer primed TCR beta cDNA synthesis from roughly 520 ng of total RNA. Libraries of TCR beta came from three nested multiplex PCR rounds with slightly modified ARM-PCR. Primers for the first two PCR rounds were TRBV1-TRBV30 forward primers and a C-beta reverse primer (roughly 10 cycles per round). TCRdb passed the multiplex PCR reads through MiXCR, listing each CDR3 protein once. The sample carries roughly 180,000 distinct CDR3 sequences, around 60% recorded once. Sequencing was carried out using peripheral blood. These receptor sequences come from a man between 35 and 55 years old with primary liver carcinoma and hepatitis B virus infection.

Notes on this clonotype: A much more abundant neighbour one base away suggests this may be a read error. The genes are TRBV4-2 and TRBJ2-2; D gene unclear. V lost 0 bases and J lost 9, with 20 bases in between. This CDR3 contains 17 residues. Per germline, CDR1 LGHNA and CDR2 YNFKEQ. CDR3 sequence: CASSQDEDEQSARELFF. The CDR3 DNA sequence: TGTGCCAGCAGCCAAGACGAGGACGAGCAGTCAGCCAGGGAGCTGTTTTTT.

Worth noting for this clonotype: Likely a read error: the CDR3 ends without its conserved phenylalanine or tryptophan. The rearrangement joins TRBV11-2 to TRBJ2-1, with D perhaps TRBD2 (7 bases). This CDR3 has 15 amino acids. CDR1 is SGHAT, CDR2 FQNNGV, per germline. CDR3 DNA: TGTGCCAGCAGCTTCTCTGGGGGGGCCTACAATAAGCAGTTCTAC. Translation: CASSFSGGAYNKQFY.

This chain joins TRBV19 and TRBJ2-3; no clear D gene. V shed 8 bases and J shed 6 bases, with 12 bases lying between them. From germline, CDR1 is LNHDA and CDR2 SQIVND (reference sequence). The length of the CDR3 is 12 residues. The CDR3 DNA sequence: TGTGCCAGTCGACATTCCGGGGATACGCAGTATTTT. This sequence encodes CASRHSGDTQYF.

This clonotype appeared a few times. The V call is TRBV6-2 or TRBV6-3, the J call TRBJ1-2; the D is unclear. CDR1 and CDR2 (germline): MNHEY, SVGEGT. Trimming took 4 bases from V and 5 from J, leaving 11 bases between them. The length of the CDR3 is 13 residues. The CDR3 DNA reads as TGTGCCAGCAGTTTCCAGGCCCTGTATGGCTACACCTTC. It codes for CASSFQALYGYTF.

This chain links TRBV6-1 with TRBJ2-1; TRBD2 agrees at 13 bases. With 8 bases clipped from V and 7 bases from J, the junction kept 8 bases outside the gene matches. The CDR3 runs 15 residues. Germline-derived CDR1 and CDR2 are MNHNS and SASEGT. CDR3 in DNA: TGTGCCAGCTGTTTCCGGACTAGCGGGAGTAATGAGCAGTTCTTC. Residues: CASCFRTSGSNEQFF.

The chain uses TRBV29-1 and TRBJ2-7; D remains unclear. The germline V and J ends were trimmed by 4 bases and 3 bases, with 10 bases remaining between them. The V gene's germline CDR1 is SQVTM and CDR2 ANQGSEA. The CDR3 consists of 12 residues. The CDR3 region has the DNA TGCAGCGTTGTTAACAGTTTCTACGAGCAGTACTTC. Amino acids: CSVVNSFYEQYF.

This clonotype was detected once. This CDR3 is missing its conserved last phenylalanine or tryptophan, likely due to a read error. CDR3 coding DNA: TGTGCCAACAGCTTAGGAGGGATGAACTATGGCTACACCATC. It yields the protein CANSLGGMNYGYTI. The chain couples TRBV11-2 to TRBJ1-2; D gene uncertain. The germline V gene has CDR1 SGHAT and CDR2 FQNNGV. The CDR3 consists of 14 residues.

The V call is TRBV5-1, the J call TRBJ1-1; TRBD1 might be the D (6 bases). Germline V gene lookup returns CDR1 SGHRS and CDR2 YFSETQ. The ends were cut back, 0 bases at V and 0 bases at J, with 12 bases in the middle. This CDR3 contains 16 residues. The chain's CDR3 is CASSLAAGEMNTEAFF. The CDR3 DNA is TGCGCCAGCAGCTTGGCAGCAGGGGAGATGAACACTGAAGCTTTCTTT. Full variable domain (rest looked up from reference TRBV5-1 and TRBJ1-1): KAGVTQTPRYLIKTRGQQVTLSCSPISGHRSVSWYQQTPGQGLQFLFEYFSETQRNKGNFPGRFSGRQFSNSRSEMNVSTLELGDSALYLCASSLAAGEMNTEAFFGQGTRLTVV.

In the case of this clonotype: One base away lies a much larger clone, so this may be a sequencing read error. V is TRBV6-1 and J is TRBJ1-5, with D tentatively TRBD1 (5 bases). V was clipped by 4 bases and J by 5 bases, with 15 bases between them. The CDR3 consists of 15 residues. Looked up from germline, CDR1 is MNHNS and CDR2 is SASEGT. CDR3 sequence: CASSGVWTIDQPQHF. The CDR3 region has the DNA TGTGCCAGCAGTGGGGTGTGGACAATCGATCAGCCCCAGCATTTT.

The chain recombines TRBV12-3 or TRBV12-4 with TRBJ2-7; 9 nucleotides line up with TRBD1. CDR3 length: 15 residues. The junction had 9 bases not matched to a gene; V was cut back by 3 bases and J by 6 bases. CDR3 in DNA: TGTGCCAGCAGTTTCCAACAGGGGGCAGTTGGCGAGCAGTACTTC. It encodes CASSFQQGAVGEQYF.

The rearrangement uses TRBV7-8 and TRBJ2-3; 8 positions match TRBD2. Germline CDR1 SGHVS, CDR2 FQNEAQ. The CDR3 extends over 16 amino acids. J lost 3 bases, V lost 3 bases, and 8 bases had no gene match. CDR3 amino acids: CASSFGGREATDTQYF. CDR3 DNA: TGTGCCAGCAGCTTTGGAGGGCGGGAGGCAACAGATACGCAGTATTTT. Full variable domain (rest looked up from reference TRBV7-8 and TRBJ2-3): GAGVSQSPRYKVAKRGQDVALRCDPISGHVSLFWYQQALGQGPEFLTYFQNEAQLDKSGLPSDRFFAERPEGSVSTLKIQRTQQEDSAVYLCASSFGGREATDTQYFGPGTRLTVL.

The chain combines TRBV11-2 with TRBJ2-7, with D unclear. Trimming removed 1 base from V and 11 bases from J, with 15 bases in between. The CDR3 loop spans 13 amino acids. The V gene's germline CDR1 is SGHAT and CDR2 FQNNGV. CDR3 sequence reads: CASSLVLTGEKYF. Written as DNA, the CDR3 is TGTGCCAGCAGCTTAGTCCTAACGGGTGAGAAGTACTTC.

About this clonotype itself: It is likely a read error, because the conserved phenylalanine at the end of the CDR3 is missing. The chain has TRBV29-1 and TRBJ2-7, with D possibly TRBD1 on 6 matching bases. The CDR3 is 11 residues long. Germline CDR1 and CDR2: SQVTM and ANQGSEA. The V and J ends lost 3 bases and 5 bases respectively, with 8 bases between them. In DNA form, the CDR3 reads TGCAGCGTTGAGGGGGCCAACGAGCAGTACTCA. This translates into CSVEGANEQYS.

V is TRBV6-5 and J is TRBJ1-6; D is ambiguous. Germline V CDR1 and CDR2: MNHEY, SVGAGI. The CDR3 is 17 amino acids. Trimming cost V 0 bases and J 4 bases, with 13 bases left between them. This chain's CDR3 is CASSYSPDSSYNSPLHF. The DNA for the CDR3 is TGTGCCAGCAGTTACTCGCCCGACTCGAGTTATAATTCACCCCTCCACTTT.

The chain combines TRBV12-3 or TRBV12-4 with TRBJ1-5, with a weak D call TRBD1 (5 bases). The CDR3 contains 13 residues. V was trimmed by 8 bases and J by 1 base, leaving 9 bases between them. The CDR3 nucleotides read TGTGCCAGCGGTCGGGGGAGCAATCAGCCCCAGCATTTT. It codes for CASGRGSNQPQHF.

This sequence joins TRBV30 and TRBJ2-5; D not certain. CDR1 and CDR2 from the germline V gene are GTSNPN and SVGIG (reference sequence). The CDR3 has 12 amino acids. The V end was cut by 4 bases, the J end by 5 bases, with 11 bases between. The CDR3 DNA is TGTGCCTGGAATGTGGGTGTGGAGACCCAGTACTTC. Translated, it gives CAWNVGVETQYF.

This clonotype was counted between two and nine times. This rearrangement joins TRBV10-3 to TRBJ2-2; 9 bases map to TRBD1. V lost 10 bases, J lost 5 bases, and 11 bases stayed unmatched. CDR1 and CDR2 from the germline V gene are ENHRY and SYGVKD. The CDR3 has 15 amino acids. CDR3 loop: CATRSGQGGTGELFF. CDR3 DNA: TGTGCCACACGGTCGGGACAGGGTGGAACCGGGGAGCTGTTTTTT.

This rearrangement joins TRBV11-2 to TRBJ2-1, with 7 bases lining up with TRBD2. The ends lost 4 bases at V and 9 bases at J; junction bases unmatched: 15. CDR1 is SGHAT, CDR2 FQNNGV, per germline. There are 16 residues in the CDR3. CDR3 amino acids: CASSSRPSGTICEQFF. CDR3 bases: TGTGCCAGCAGCTCGCGACCCAGCGGGACGATCTGTGAGCAGTTCTTC. Variable domain in full (rest from reference TRBV11-2 and TRBJ2-1): EAGVAQSPRYKIIEKRQSVAFWCNPISGHATLYWYQQILGQGPKLLIQFQNNGVVDDSQLPKDRFSAERLKGVDSTLKIQPAKLEDSAVYLCASSSRPSGTICEQFFGPGTRLTVL.

The gene calls are TRBV28 and TRBJ2-1; TRBD2 matches at 10 bases. The junction had 9 bases not matched to a gene; V was cut back by 2 bases and J by 11 bases. The V gene's germline CDR1 is MDHEN and CDR2 SYDVKM. The CDR3 covers 15 residues. The DNA for the CDR3 is TGTGCCAGCAGTTTAATCGCTAGCGGGAGTGTGAAGCAGTTCTTC. It specifies CASSLIASGSVKQFF.

V is TRBV7-9 and J is TRBJ2-3; D is perhaps TRBD1 or TRBD2 (6 bases each). CDR1 and CDR2 from the germline V gene are SEHNR and FQNEAQ (reference sequence). The V and J ends lost 7 bases and 4 bases respectively, with 9 bases between them. The length of the CDR3 is 12 residues. DNA of the CDR3: TGTGCCAGCAAGGGGGGCGCAGATACGCAGTATTTT. Its protein is CASKGGADTQYF.

To note about this clonotype: A read error may account for a junction end that differs from germline. The J gene is TRBJ2-1, the V gene TRBV5-1; D not certain. Per the germline V gene, CDR1 is SGHRS and CDR2 is YFSETQ. There are 15 residues in the CDR3. The CDR3 sequence: CASSLEISSYNGQFF. In DNA form, the CDR3 reads TGCGCCAGCAGCTTGGAAATTAGCTCCTACAATGGGCAGTTCTTC.

About this clonotype: The junction differs from germline at one of its ends, possibly a read error. The V gene is TRBV5-5, the J gene TRBJ2-2; 14 positions agree with TRBD2. Germline V gene data show CDR1 as SGHKS and CDR2 as YYEKEE (reference sequence). The length of the CDR3 is 15 residues. This chain's CDR3 is CVSSRLAGGTGELFF. The CDR3 DNA reads TGTGTCAGCAGCAGACTAGCGGGAGGGACCGGGGAGCTGTTTTTT.